This T cell receptor (beta chain) was sequenced for a study of cytomegalovirus exposure and HLA in healthy donors. Study-wide background: In terms of ancestry, the Caucasian-associated cluster contained about four fifths of the 398 genotyped donors. Whole-study results and caveats: TCR beta V segments were, for the most part, productive about 87% or about 30% of the time in an earlier analysis. The study put under 200 TCR beta chains on its list as cytomegalovirus-associated. Analysis performed later found more than 15,000 TCR beta sequences associated with HLA alleles at 0.05 false discovery rate.

Germline V gene sequence: CDR1 SGHTA, CDR2 FQGTGA. This CDR3 comprises 15 residues. Trimming took 2 bases from V and 4 from J; bases not matched to a gene: 3. PCR amplification relied on 60 Vbeta primers (plus 13 Jbeta primers). The table came from immunoSEQ multiplex PCR; TCRdb's copy has only in-frame clones and leaves some out. The data show some 130,000 clones, about 85% seen once. Concerning this clone itself: Its target is unknown.

The material sequenced was PBMCs. This TCR was sampled from a boy younger than 18 in good health and CMV-seronegative. The genes are TRBV7-3 and TRBJ2-2; 8 nucleotides match TRBD2. The CDR3 loop reads CASSLGTRGTGELFF. CDR3 in DNA: TGTGCCAGCAGCTTAGGGACTAGGGGCACCGGGGAGCTGTTTTTT.